A selection of T cell receptor beta chains follows, all from one sample in a study of shared clonotypes between healthy human individuals. TCRdb's table, derived via immunoSEQ multiplex PCR, lists solely in-frame clones and lacks some. The sample holds roughly 2,000,000 clones, approximately 94% seen once. The source material was naive CD8+ T cells sorted from blood. The source of these receptors is a man aged 18 to 35 in good health. Both conserved end residues are part of each CDR3. The order of the fields is V gene, CDR3 length, CDR3 protein.

v_call: TRBV27
cdr3_length: 16
cdr3_aa: CASSLLPSGSTDTQYF

v_call: TRBV10-3
cdr3_length: 15
cdr3_aa: CAISESYGTTYEQYF

v_call: TRBV10-2
cdr3_length: 16
cdr3_aa: CASSLGTSGVYNEQFF

v_call: TRBV4-1
cdr3_length: 13
cdr3_aa: CASSQANGGEQFF

v_call: TRBV30
cdr3_length: 12
cdr3_aa: CAWSLGADTQYF

v_call: TRBV30
cdr3_length: 13
cdr3_aa: CAWSVTGDQPQHF

v_call: TRBV5-5
cdr3_length: 14
cdr3_aa: CASSLSATNEKLFF

v_call: TRBV11-2
cdr3_length: 16
cdr3_aa: CASSLEGGIYNQPQHF

v_call: TRBV7-2
cdr3_length: 15
cdr3_aa: CASSSSGGHADTQYF

v_call: TRBV19
cdr3_length: 17
cdr3_aa: CASSIGGGQFSTDTQYF

v_call: TRBV4-1
cdr3_length: 15
cdr3_aa: CASSQAQTSGTEAFF

v_call: TRBV7-9
cdr3_length: 16
cdr3_aa: CASSVSLAVPDYEQYF

v_call: TRBV29-1
cdr3_length: 10
cdr3_aa: CSAYTDTQYF

v_call: TRBV5-1
cdr3_length: 15
cdr3_aa: CASSWRQGAAYEQYF

v_call: TRBV27
cdr3_length: 14
cdr3_aa: CASSMGGSYSPLHF

v_call: TRBV7-6
cdr3_length: 15
cdr3_aa: CASSLGDVSTDTQYF

v_call: TRBV10-3
cdr3_length: 14
cdr3_aa: CAISESTGQETQYF

v_call: TRBV6-6
cdr3_length: 14
cdr3_aa: CASSPSPGLRGYTF

v_call: TRBV5-7
cdr3_length: 15
cdr3_aa: CASSAGHKYSNEQFF

v_call: TRBV5-4
cdr3_length: 13
cdr3_aa: CASGVLGTDTQYF

v_call: TRBV10-3
cdr3_length: 15
cdr3_aa: CAISKVPPPTDTQYF

v_call: TRBV5-6
cdr3_length: 14
cdr3_aa: CASSLTGSTGELFF

v_call: TRBV7-9
cdr3_length: 14
cdr3_aa: CATTPRGGGPGYTF

v_call: TRBV6-6
cdr3_length: 15
cdr3_aa: CASSYKGALADEQFF

v_call: TRBV10-2
cdr3_length: 17
cdr3_aa: CASSEELAGGLLYEQYF

v_call: TRBV2
cdr3_length: 14
cdr3_aa: CATSTSGGVIEQFF

v_call: TRBV27
cdr3_length: 16
cdr3_aa: CASTTRTGLEAYEQYF

v_call: TRBV28
cdr3_length: 15
cdr3_aa: CASRTLGEGAPEQYF

v_call: TRBV7-9
cdr3_length: 13
cdr3_aa: CATREDSYNEQFF

v_call: TRBV27
cdr3_length: 14
cdr3_aa: CASSLTGALNEQFF

v_call: TRBV7-8
cdr3_length: 16
cdr3_aa: CASSLGFGTLSYEQYF

v_call: TRBV7-9
cdr3_length: 14
cdr3_aa: CASSSGTVGNTIYF

v_call: TRBV7-8
cdr3_length: 15
cdr3_aa: CASSLARPSAYEQYF

v_call: TRBV9
cdr3_length: 17
cdr3_aa: CATSTGAGRGSYNEQFF

v_call: TRBV6-5
cdr3_length: 14
cdr3_aa: CASSLTSGGSPLHF

v_call: TRBV6-5
cdr3_length: 16
cdr3_aa: CASSYTRPWATDTQYF

v_call: TRBV2
cdr3_length: 13
cdr3_aa: CASILPPSYEQYF

v_call: TRBV7-6
cdr3_length: 18
cdr3_aa: CASSLAGASGGATDTQYF

v_call: TRBV5-6
cdr3_length: 16
cdr3_aa: CASSFLAGSGTGELFF

v_call: TRBV9
cdr3_length: 14
cdr3_aa: CASSVGGSTYEQYF

v_call: TRBV5-6
cdr3_length: 15
cdr3_aa: CASSGIGVGYTEAFF

v_call: TRBV27
cdr3_length: 14
cdr3_aa: CASSLIGTGDGYTF

v_call: TRBV6-5
cdr3_length: 14
cdr3_aa: CASSYGDGTYEQYF

v_call: TRBV27
cdr3_length: 15
cdr3_aa: CASSSLAGGPDTQYF

v_call: TRBV6-5
cdr3_length: 14
cdr3_aa: CASSFGGPSYEQYF

v_call: TRBV5-6
cdr3_length: 15
cdr3_aa: CASSLNFLGTGELFF

v_call: TRBV10-1
cdr3_length: 16
cdr3_aa: CASSELAGGLTDTQYF

v_call: TRBV27
cdr3_length: 13
cdr3_aa: CASSLRGQNEQFF

v_call: TRBV28
cdr3_length: 12
cdr3_aa: CASSTWTTGYTF

v_call: TRBV4-1
cdr3_length: 13
cdr3_aa: CASSQDEESEAFF

v_call: TRBV7-7
cdr3_length: 14
cdr3_aa: CASSLSPDFYEQYF

v_call: TRBV28
cdr3_length: 14
cdr3_aa: CASSLSRLNTEAFF

v_call: TRBV29-1
cdr3_length: 13
cdr3_aa: CSVALAGWETQYF

v_call: TRBV7-8
cdr3_length: 13
cdr3_aa: CASSQGRDYEQYF

v_call: TRBV14
cdr3_length: 13
cdr3_aa: CASSLQASYEQYF

v_call: TRBV7-8
cdr3_length: 14
cdr3_aa: CASTPAPGANVLTF

v_call: TRBV5-4
cdr3_length: 15
cdr3_aa: CASSRWDGSTDTQYF